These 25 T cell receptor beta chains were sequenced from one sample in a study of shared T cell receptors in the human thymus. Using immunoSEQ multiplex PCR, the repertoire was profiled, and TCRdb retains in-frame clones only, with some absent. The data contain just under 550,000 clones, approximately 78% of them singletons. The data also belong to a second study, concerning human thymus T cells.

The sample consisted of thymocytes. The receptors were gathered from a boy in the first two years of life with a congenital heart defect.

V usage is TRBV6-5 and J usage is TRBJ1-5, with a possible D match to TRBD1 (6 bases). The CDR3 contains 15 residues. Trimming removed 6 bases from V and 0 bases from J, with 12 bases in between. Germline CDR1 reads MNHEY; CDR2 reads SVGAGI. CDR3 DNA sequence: TGTGCCAGCAGACTGGACAGCTATAGCAATCAGCCCCAGCATTTT. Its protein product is CASRLDSYSNQPQHF.

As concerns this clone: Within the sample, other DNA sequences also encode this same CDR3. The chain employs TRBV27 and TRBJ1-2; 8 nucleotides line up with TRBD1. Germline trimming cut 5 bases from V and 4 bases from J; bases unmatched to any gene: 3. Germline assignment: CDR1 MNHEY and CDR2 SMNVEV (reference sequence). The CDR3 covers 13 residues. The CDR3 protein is CASSPGQGYGYTF. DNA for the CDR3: TGTGCCAGCAGTCCCGGACAGGGCTATGGCTACACCTTC.

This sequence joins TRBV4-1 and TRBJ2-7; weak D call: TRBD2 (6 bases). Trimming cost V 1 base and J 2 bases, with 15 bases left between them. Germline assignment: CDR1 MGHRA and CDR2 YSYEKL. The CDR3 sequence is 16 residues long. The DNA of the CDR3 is TGCGCCAGCAGCCAAGGCGGTGGGCGGGGACCCTACGAGCAGTACTTC. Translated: CASSQGGGRGPYEQYF.

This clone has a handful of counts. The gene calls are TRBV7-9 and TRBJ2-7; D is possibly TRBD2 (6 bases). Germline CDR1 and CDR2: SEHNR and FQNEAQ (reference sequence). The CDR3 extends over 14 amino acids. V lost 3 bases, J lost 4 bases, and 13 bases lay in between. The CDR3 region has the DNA TGTGCCAGCAGCTTGTCCAGCGGGTTATACGAGCAGTACTTC. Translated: CASSLSSGLYEQYF.

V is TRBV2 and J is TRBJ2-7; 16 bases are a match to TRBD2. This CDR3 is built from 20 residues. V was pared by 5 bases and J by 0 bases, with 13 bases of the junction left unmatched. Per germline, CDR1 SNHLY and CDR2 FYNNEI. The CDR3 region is CASSYRGTSGRAPSSYEQYF. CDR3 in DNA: TGTGCCAGCAGTTACCGTGGGACTAGCGGGAGGGCCCCGAGCTCCTACGAGCAGTACTTC.

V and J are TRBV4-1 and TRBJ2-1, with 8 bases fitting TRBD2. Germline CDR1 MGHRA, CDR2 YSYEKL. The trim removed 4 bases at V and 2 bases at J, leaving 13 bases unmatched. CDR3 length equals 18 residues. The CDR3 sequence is CASSRSPGTSRTYNEQFF. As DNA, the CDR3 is TGCGCCAGCAGCCGGTCACCCGGGACTAGTCGGACCTACAATGAGCAGTTCTTC.

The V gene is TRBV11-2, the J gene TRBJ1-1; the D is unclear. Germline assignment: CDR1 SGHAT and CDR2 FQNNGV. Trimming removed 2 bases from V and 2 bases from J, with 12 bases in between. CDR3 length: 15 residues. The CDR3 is CASSLLTERNTEAFF. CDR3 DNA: TGTGCCAGCAGCTTATTAACAGAGAGAAACACTGAAGCTTTCTTT.

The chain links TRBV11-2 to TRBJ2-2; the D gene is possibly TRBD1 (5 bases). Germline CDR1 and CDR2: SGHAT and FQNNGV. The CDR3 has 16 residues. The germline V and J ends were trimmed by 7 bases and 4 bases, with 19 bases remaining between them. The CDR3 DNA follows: TGTGCCAGCACCATAAAGCCAGGGTTGGGCACCGGGGAGCTGTTTTTT. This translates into CASTIKPGLGTGELFF.

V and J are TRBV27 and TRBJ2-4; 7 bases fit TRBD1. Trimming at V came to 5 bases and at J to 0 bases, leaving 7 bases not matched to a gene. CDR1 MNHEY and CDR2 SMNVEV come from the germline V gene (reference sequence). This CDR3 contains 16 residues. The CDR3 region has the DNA TGTGCCAGCAGTGCCAGACAGGGAAGAGCCAAAAACATTCAGTACTTC. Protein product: CASSARQGRAKNIQYF.

Here the CDR3 DNA reads TGTGCCAGCAGCGGGGGGGCTAGCGGGAGGGGCCGCACAGATACGCAGTATTTT. It is translated as CASSGGASGRGRTDTQYF. V usage is TRBV13 and J usage is TRBJ2-3; 12 bases match TRBD2. The germline gives CDR1 PRHDT, CDR2 FYEKMQ (reference sequence). With 5 bases clipped from V and 1 base from J, the junction kept 10 bases outside the gene matches. The CDR3 consists of 18 residues.

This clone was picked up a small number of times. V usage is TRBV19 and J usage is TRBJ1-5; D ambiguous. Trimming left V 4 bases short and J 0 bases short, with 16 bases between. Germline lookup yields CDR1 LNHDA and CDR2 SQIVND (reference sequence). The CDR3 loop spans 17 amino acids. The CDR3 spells CASSNPWAPYSNQPQHF. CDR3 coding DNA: TGTGCCAGTAGTAACCCATGGGCGCCTTATAGCAATCAGCCCCAGCATTTT.

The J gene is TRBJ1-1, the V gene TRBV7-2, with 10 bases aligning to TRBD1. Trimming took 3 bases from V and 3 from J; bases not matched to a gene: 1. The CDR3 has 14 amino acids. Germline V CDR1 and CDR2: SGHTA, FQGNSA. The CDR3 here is CASSFDRGHTEAFF. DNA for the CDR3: TGTGCCAGCAGCTTCGACAGGGGGCACACTGAAGCTTTCTTT.

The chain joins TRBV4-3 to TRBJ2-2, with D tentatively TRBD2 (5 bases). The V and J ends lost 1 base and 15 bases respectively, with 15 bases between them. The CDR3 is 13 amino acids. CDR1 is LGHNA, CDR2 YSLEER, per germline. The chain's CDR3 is CASSQGPPGIMFF. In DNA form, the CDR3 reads TGCGCCAGCAGCCAAGGACCACCGGGGATAATGTTTTTT.

The CDR3 is CASSFPGGSYEQYF. The DNA for the CDR3 is TGTGCCAGCAGCTTCCCGGGGGGCTCCTACGAGCAGTACTTC. This sequence joins TRBV7-9 and TRBJ2-7; 7 positions match TRBD2. The CDR3 runs 14 residues. Unmatched junction bases numbered 2, after V lost 3 bases and J lost 0 bases. Germline V gene sequence: CDR1 SEHNR, CDR2 FQNEAQ (reference sequence).

The CDR3 sequence: CASSLALRRYEQYF. CDR3 nucleotide sequence: TGTGCCAGCAGCTTGGCCTTGAGGAGATACGAGCAGTACTTC. The gene calls are TRBV5-7 and TRBJ2-7; D is unclear. TRBV5-7 is sorted into the ORF group, with uncertain function. The length of the CDR3 is 14 residues. The V end was cut by 0 bases, the J end by 4 bases, with 11 bases between.

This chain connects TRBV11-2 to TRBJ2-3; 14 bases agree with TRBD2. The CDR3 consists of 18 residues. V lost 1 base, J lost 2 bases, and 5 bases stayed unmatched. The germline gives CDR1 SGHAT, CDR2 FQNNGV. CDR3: CASSLVTSGRDNTDTQYF. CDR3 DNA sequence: TGTGCCAGCAGCTTAGTGACTAGCGGGAGGGATAACACAGATACGCAGTATTTT.

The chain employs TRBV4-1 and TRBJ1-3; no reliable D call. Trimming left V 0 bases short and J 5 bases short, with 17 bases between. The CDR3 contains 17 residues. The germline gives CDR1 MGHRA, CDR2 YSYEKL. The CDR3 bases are TGCGCCAGCAGCCAAGATCCCCTGGGGAGGAGACGAAACACCATATATTTT. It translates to CASSQDPLGRRRNTIYF.

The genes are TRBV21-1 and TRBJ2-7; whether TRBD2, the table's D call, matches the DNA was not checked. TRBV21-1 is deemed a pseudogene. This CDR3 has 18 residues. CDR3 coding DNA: TGTGCCAGCAGCAAAGTAGAGCTAGCGGGGCACCTATCCTACGAGCAGTACTTC. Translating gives CASSKVELAGHLSYEQYF.

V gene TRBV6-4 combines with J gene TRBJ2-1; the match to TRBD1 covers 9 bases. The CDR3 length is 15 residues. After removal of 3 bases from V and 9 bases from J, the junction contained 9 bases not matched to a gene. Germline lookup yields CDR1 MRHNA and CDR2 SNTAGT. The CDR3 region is CASSEVPGQGSEQFF. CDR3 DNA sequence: TGTGCCAGCAGTGAAGTCCCGGGACAGGGAAGTGAGCAGTTCTTC.

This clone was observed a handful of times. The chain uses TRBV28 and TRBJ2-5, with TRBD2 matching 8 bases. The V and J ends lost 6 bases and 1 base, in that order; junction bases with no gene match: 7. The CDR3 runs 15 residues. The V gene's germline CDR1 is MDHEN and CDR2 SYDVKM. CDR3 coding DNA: TGTGCCAGCAGGGGGGGCGGGAGGATCCAAGAGACCCAGTACTTC. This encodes CASRGGGRIQETQYF. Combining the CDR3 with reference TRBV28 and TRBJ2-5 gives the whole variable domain DVKVTQSSRYLVKRTGEKVFLECVQDMDHENMFWYRQDPGLGLRLIYFSYDVKMKEKGDIPEGYSVSREKKERFSLILESASTNQTSMYLCASRGGGRIQETQYFGPGTRLLVL.

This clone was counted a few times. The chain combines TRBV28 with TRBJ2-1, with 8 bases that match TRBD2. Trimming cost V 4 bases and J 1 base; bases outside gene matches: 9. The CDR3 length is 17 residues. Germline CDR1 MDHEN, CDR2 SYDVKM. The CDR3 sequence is CASSWGSGKGSYNEQFF. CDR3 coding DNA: TGTGCCAGCAGTTGGGGTAGCGGGAAAGGGTCCTACAATGAGCAGTTCTTC.

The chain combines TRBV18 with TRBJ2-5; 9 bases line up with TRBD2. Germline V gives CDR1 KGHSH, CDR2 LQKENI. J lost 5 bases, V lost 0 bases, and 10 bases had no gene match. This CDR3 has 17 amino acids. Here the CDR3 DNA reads TGTGCCAGCTCACCACCGGGCGTTAGCGGGAGATGGGAGACCCAGTACTTC. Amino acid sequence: CASSPPGVSGRWETQYF.

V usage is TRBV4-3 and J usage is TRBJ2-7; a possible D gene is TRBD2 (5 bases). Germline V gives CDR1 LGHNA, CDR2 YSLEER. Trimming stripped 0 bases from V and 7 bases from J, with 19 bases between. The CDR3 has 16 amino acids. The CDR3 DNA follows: TGCGCCAGCAGCCAAGATTGGGGAGCTAGGGCGATTGAGCAGTACTTC. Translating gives CASSQDWGARAIEQYF.

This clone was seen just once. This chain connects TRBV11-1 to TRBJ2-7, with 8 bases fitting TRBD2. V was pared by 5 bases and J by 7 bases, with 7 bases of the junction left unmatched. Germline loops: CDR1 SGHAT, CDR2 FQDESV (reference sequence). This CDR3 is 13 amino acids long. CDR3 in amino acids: CASSHHQREEQYF. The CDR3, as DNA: TGTGCCAGCAGCCATCACCAGCGGGAGGAGCAGTACTTC.

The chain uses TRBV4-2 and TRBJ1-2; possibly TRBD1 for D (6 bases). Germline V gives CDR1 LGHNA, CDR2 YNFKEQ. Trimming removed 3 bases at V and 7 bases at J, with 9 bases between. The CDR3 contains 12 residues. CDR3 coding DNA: TGTGCCAGCAGCCAGGGGGGGGCTGGCTACACCTTC. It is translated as CASSQGGAGYTF.